A single sample is the source of the 24 T cell receptor beta chains below, sequenced in a study of shared clonotypes between healthy human individuals. TCRdb keeps only in-frame clones here, not all; method: immunoSEQ multiplex PCR. The table has about 960,000 clones, 70% to 85% seen once. The source material was memory CD4+ T cells sorted from blood. Subset noted: CD45RA-negative fraction. Receptors originate from a man younger than 30 in good health.

This rearrangement joins TRBV6-1 to TRBJ2-5; tentative D call: TRBD1 (5 bases). CDR1 is MNHNS and CDR2 is SASEGT in the germline V gene. V was pared by 1 base and J by 5 bases, with 14 bases between. This CDR3 contains 15 residues. CDR3 region: CASSEGGTKGETQYF. CDR3 sequence (DNA): TGTGCCAGCAGTGAAGGCGGTACAAAGGGGGAGACCCAGTACTTC.

The gene calls are TRBV5-6 and TRBJ2-2; D is ambiguous. This CDR3 has 15 residues. The V end lost 0 bases, the J end lost 1 base, and 7 bases lay between the germline ends. Per the germline V gene, CDR1 is SGHDT and CDR2 is YYEEEE. CDR3 nucleotide sequence: TGTGCCAGCAGCTTGGTGGATCAGAACACCGGGGAGCTGTTTTTT. The encoded protein is CASSLVDQNTGELFF.

This clone appeared a few times. The chain links TRBV6-5 to TRBJ1-4, with a possible D match to TRBD1 (5 bases). This CDR3 has 13 amino acids. The V gene lost 5 bases and the J gene lost 8 bases, with 12 bases spanning the gap. Germline CDR1 is MNHEY and CDR2 is SVGAGI. The CDR3, as DNA: TGTGCCAGCAGTGGGAGGGGTGACGAAAAACTGTTTTTT. Encoded protein: CASSGRGDEKLFF.

This sequence joins TRBV5-1 and TRBJ2-7; 9 bases align to TRBD2. The CDR3 sequence is 15 residues long. Looked up from germline, CDR1 is SGHRS and CDR2 is YFSETQ. J gave up 4 bases and V 5 bases, and 10 bases lay outside the gene matches. CDR3 amino acids: CASSSQGTSPYEQYF. Here the CDR3 DNA reads TGCGCCAGCAGTTCCCAAGGGACTAGCCCTTACGAGCAGTACTTC.

This rearrangement joins TRBV28 to TRBJ2-3; 9 nucleotides line up with TRBD2. The V gene's germline CDR1 is MDHEN and CDR2 SYDVKM. CDR3 length: 17 amino acids. V lost 6 bases and J lost 6; bases outside the gene matches: 16. The CDR3 DNA follows: TGTGCCAGCAGCGCGGGGGGGCCCCCAGCCTCTTTGGATACGCAGTATTTT. Translation: CASSAGGPPASLDTQYF.

This clone was counted once. The V gene is TRBV27, the J gene TRBJ1-6, with D uncertain. Germline values: CDR1 MNHEY, CDR2 SMNVEV (reference sequence). This CDR3 is 12 amino acids long. V was trimmed by 7 bases and J by 8 bases, leaving 9 bases between them. Here the CDR3 reads CASTEGDSPLHF. The CDR3 nucleotides are TGTGCCAGCACCGAGGGAGATTCACCCCTCCACTTT.

This clone was seen more than once but under ten times. CDR3 coding DNA: TGTGCCAGCAGCCAAGCGCTTGACGGGGGCTCCAAAAACATTCAGTACTTC. It is translated as CASSQALDGGSKNIQYF. The gene calls are TRBV4-2 and TRBJ2-4; the D call may be TRBD1 or TRBD2 (6 bases each). The germline V and J ends were trimmed by 1 base and 2 bases, with 15 bases remaining between them. The CDR3 consists of 17 residues. Germline CDR1 LGHNA, CDR2 YNFKEQ.

The chain couples TRBV10-3 to TRBJ2-5; tentatively, D is TRBD2 (5 bases). The germline V gene encodes CDR1 ENHRY and CDR2 SYGVKD. The ends were cut back, 2 bases at V and 5 bases at J, with 18 bases in the middle. The CDR3 is made up of 16 amino acids. The CDR3 nucleotides read TGTGCCATCAGTGAGCAGCGATCGGTTGGCGGGGAGACCCAGTACTTC. Translating gives CAISEQRSVGGETQYF.

This clone occurred once. This chain connects TRBV5-4 to TRBJ2-2; the D gene could be TRBD1 or TRBD2 (6 bases each). CDR1 SGHNT and CDR2 YYREEE come from the germline V gene (reference sequence). The V and J ends lost 1 base and 6 bases respectively, with 16 bases between them. The CDR3 is made up of 16 amino acids. For the CDR3, the DNA is TGTGCCAGCAGCTTGCTAAGCGGAGGGGGGCCCGGGGAGCTGTTTTTT. This codes for CASSLLSGGGPGELFF.

The chain combines TRBV11-2 with TRBJ1-1; D is unclear. CDR1 and CDR2 (germline): SGHAT, FQNNGV. This CDR3 comprises 14 residues. Trimming removed 3 bases from V and 1 base from J, with 9 bases in between. CDR3 loop: CASSLNGENTEAFF. Written as DNA, the CDR3 is TGTGCCAGCAGCTTGAACGGAGAGAACACTGAAGCTTTCTTT.

About this clone itself: Since a much larger clone is just one base distant, this may be a read error. V and J are TRBV5-1 and TRBJ2-3; no firm D call. Trimming removed 3 bases from V and 2 bases from J, with 4 bases in between. The CDR3 is made up of 12 amino acids. Germline V gives CDR1 SGHRS, CDR2 YFSETQ. This CDR3 is CASSSVTDTQYF. The CDR3, as DNA: TGCGCCAGCAGCTCGGTCACAGATACGCAGTATTTT.

For this clone: Other DNA sequences in the same sample also yield this CDR3. J is TRBJ1-1 and V is TRBV5-1; no clear D gene. The CDR3 totals 14 residues. Trimming pared 0 bases from V and 1 base from J, leaving 7 bases between. Germline values: CDR1 SGHRS, CDR2 YFSETQ. DNA for the CDR3: TGCGCCAGCAGCTTGGTCCAGGCGAACACTGAAGCTTTCTTT. It is translated as CASSLVQANTEAFF.

The V call is TRBV12-5, the J call TRBJ2-7, with D perhaps matching TRBD2 (6 bases). This CDR3 comprises 19 residues. V was shortened by 0 bases and J by 0 bases, with 21 bases between the two germline ends. Germline CDR1 and CDR2: LGHNT and FRNRAP. The CDR3 region is CASGLVLGSEGVSSYEQYF. The CDR3 coding sequence is TGTGCTAGTGGTTTGGTACTCGGCTCGGAGGGAGTGAGCTCCTACGAGCAGTACTTC.

V usage is TRBV4-3 and J usage is TRBJ2-1; D not resolved. Germline loops: CDR1 LGHNA, CDR2 YSLEER. This CDR3 has 15 amino acids. V lost 0 bases and J 2 bases, leaving 8 bases between the germline ends. The CDR3 sequence: CASSQDGEAYNEQFF. The CDR3 coding sequence is TGCGCCAGCAGCCAAGATGGGGAAGCCTACAATGAGCAGTTCTTC.

V and J are TRBV27 and TRBJ2-1; the D is unclear. CDR1 MNHEY and CDR2 SMNVEV come from the germline V gene (reference sequence). There are 12 residues in the CDR3. V lost 3 bases, J lost 5 bases, and 5 bases lay in between. The CDR3 region has the DNA TGTGCCAGCAGTTTTCTTCACAATGAGCAGTTCTTC. Its protein is CASSFLHNEQFF.

The J gene is TRBJ1-2, the V gene TRBV29-1; the match to TRBD1 covers 10 bases. This CDR3 is built from 14 residues. Trimming took 4 bases from V and 4 from J; bases not matched to a gene: 6. Germline V gene sequence: CDR1 SQVTM, CDR2 ANQGSEA. The CDR3 DNA follows: TGCAGCGTTGTTGGGACAGGGGAAGTCTATGGCTACACCTTC. Encoded protein: CSVVGTGEVYGYTF. The whole variable domain, remainder taken from reference TRBV29-1 and TRBJ1-2, is SAVISQKPSRDICQRGTSLTIQCQVDSQVTMMFWYRQQPGQSLTLIATANQGSEATYESGFVIDKFPISRPNLTFSTLTVSNMSPEDSSIYLCSVVGTGEVYGYTFGSGTRLTVV.

On this clone: Other DNA sequences of this sample code for an identical CDR3. J is TRBJ2-7 and V is TRBV28, with D unclear. This CDR3 comprises 13 residues. V lost 1 base, J lost 4 bases, and 8 bases lay in between. Germline values: CDR1 MDHEN, CDR2 SYDVKM. CDR3 protein: CASSLSGPYEQYF. CDR3 sequence (DNA): TGTGCCAGCAGTTTATCAGGACCTTACGAGCAGTACTTC.

The chain couples TRBV10-1 to TRBJ2-7, with unresolved D. This CDR3 has 11 amino acids. The V gene's germline CDR1 is WNHNN and CDR2 SYGVQD (reference sequence). The V and J ends lost 11 bases and 4 bases respectively, with 12 bases between them. As DNA, the CDR3 is TGCGCCGGCAAACCAACTTACGAGCAGTACTTC. Translating it yields CAGKPTYEQYF.

In DNA form, the CDR3 reads TGTGCCAGCGGACCAGACAGGGATCGAAACACCATATATTTT. Translated: CASGPDRDRNTIYF. This rearrangement joins TRBV6-5 to TRBJ1-3, with TRBD1 matching over 7 bases. With 8 bases clipped from V and 5 bases from J, the junction kept 9 bases outside the gene matches. In germline, CDR1 is MNHEY, CDR2 SVGAGI. The CDR3 is made up of 14 amino acids.

The V gene is TRBV6-1, the J gene TRBJ1-1, with D perhaps matching TRBD1 (6 bases). This CDR3 is built from 14 residues. Germline assignment: CDR1 MNHNS and CDR2 SASEGT. Trimming removed 4 bases from V and 5 bases from J, with 14 bases in between. The CDR3 DNA reads as TGTGCCAGCAGTGCACAGGGTCGTACAACTGAAGCTTTCTTT. Its protein is CASSAQGRTTEAFF.

The V call is TRBV5-1, the J call TRBJ2-3, with D unresolved. The V gene's germline CDR1 is SGHRS and CDR2 YFSETQ. V was pared by 4 bases and J by 5 bases, with 20 bases between. The length of the CDR3 is 16 residues. The CDR3 DNA follows: TGCGCCAGCAGCCAGAGAACAACCCGGACGGGAGATACGCAGTATTTT. Its translation: CASSQRTTRTGDTQYF. Supplemented by reference TRBV5-1 and TRBJ2-3, the full variable domain reads KAGVTQTPRYLIKTRGQQVTLSCSPISGHRSVSWYQQTPGQGLQFLFEYFSETQRNKGNFPGRFSGRQFSNSRSEMNVSTLELGDSALYLCASSQRTTRTGDTQYFGPGTRLTVL.

The chain employs TRBV7-8 and TRBJ2-1; TRBD1 aligns across 7 bases. Germline CDR1 is SGHVS and CDR2 is FQNEAQ. The CDR3 runs to 14 residues. V lost 4 bases and J lost 3; bases outside the gene matches: 3. For the CDR3, the DNA is TGTGCCAGCAGCTCTCAGGGGGTCTACAATGAGCAGTTCTTC. This gives the protein CASSSQGVYNEQFF.

The rearrangement links TRBV20-1 to TRBJ2-5; D unresolved. The CDR3 spans 11 residues. The germline gives CDR1 DFQATT, CDR2 SNEGSKA (reference sequence). V gave up 6 bases and J gave up 5 bases, with 10 bases separating them. The CDR3 DNA reads as TGCAGTGCGGTCAAACTGGAGACCCAGTACTTC. Amino acid sequence: CSAVKLETQYF.

Details on this clone: Different DNA sequences within this sample yield the same CDR3. The gene calls are TRBV5-1 and TRBJ1-6; D call uncertain. Trimming took off 1 base at V and 8 bases at J, with 10 bases between the two ends. Germline lookup yields CDR1 SGHRS and CDR2 YFSETQ. The CDR3 is 14 amino acids. This CDR3 reads CASSLPPKDSPLHF. The CDR3 nucleotides read TGCGCCAGCAGCTTGCCACCCAAAGATTCACCCCTCCACTTT.